Below, 14 T cell receptor beta chains from the same sample are listed, as sequenced in a study of Ad26.COV2.S vaccination and SARS-CoV-2 variants (dated by TCRdb to the early 2020s). Library prep was done by the immunoSEQ multiplex PCR assay. Entries here come from immuneACCESS through TCRdb and include only in-frame sequences with V and J called. Some clones fail to appear in such tables; in the studies checked, an unresolved V gene covers under half of the shortfall, and the cause of the remainder is unknown. The sample table lists approximately 250,000 clones, around 88% of them with a count of one. The ten largest clones represent approximately 3% of the sample. According to the study, the label for this sample's treatment or condition signals: some 19 received Ad26.COV2.S at low or high dose, single or two shots; about five received placebo; per-sample allocation not given. For vaccine and placebo recipients, the sequenced repertoires came from samples collected on day 63 after the first injection.

Sequencing used peripheral blood, obtained in a trial of Ad26.COV2.S vaccine versus placebo. The receptors originated from a person aged 18 to 59 who received the Ad26.COV2.S COVID-19 vaccine or a placebo.

The chain joins TRBV2 to TRBJ1-5; D may be TRBD1 (5 bases). Trimming shortened V by 1 base and J by 7 bases, and 14 bases separated the two germline ends. The CDR3 is 15 amino acids. Germline CDR1 is SNHLY and CDR2 is FYNNEI. The CDR3 DNA reads TGTGCCAGCAGTGAAGTTCTGGGACGAGGGCAGCCCCAGCATTTT. Residues: CASSEVLGRGQPQHF.

The chain is built from TRBV30 and TRBJ1-3; D gene ambiguous. V lost 3 bases, J lost 0 bases, and 9 bases lay in between. The CDR3 contains 14 residues. Germline-derived CDR1 and CDR2 are GTSNPN and SVGIG (reference sequence). This CDR3 reads CAWRGLHSGNTIYF. As DNA, the CDR3 is TGTGCCTGGAGAGGACTGCACTCTGGAAACACCATATATTTT.

The chain combines TRBV11-3 with TRBJ1-1; the D is unclear. Germline V gene lookup returns CDR1 SGHNT and CDR2 YENEEA. The CDR3 length is 15 residues. Trimming shortened V by 0 bases and J by 9 bases, and 17 bases separated the two germline ends. The CDR3 nucleotides read TGTGCCAGCAGCTTAGATTTGAGGGTTTCTGCAAAAGCTTTCTTT. Translating gives CASSLDLRVSAKAFF. Supplemented by reference TRBV11-3 and TRBJ1-1, the full variable domain reads EAGVVQSPRYKIIEKKQPVAFWCNPISGHNTLYWYLQNLGQGPELLIRYENEEAVDDSQLPKDRFSAERLKGVDSTLKIQPAELGDSAVYLCASSLDLRVSAKAFFGQGTRLTVV.

The V and J genes are TRBV12-1 and TRBJ1-2; the table names TRBD1, a call not compared with the DNA. TRBV12-1 is listed as a pseudogene. CDR3 length equals 13 residues. The CDR3 spells CASSPGGRRGYTF. DNA for the CDR3: TGTGCCAGCAGCCCAGGGGGTCGTCGGGGCTACACCTTC.

This chain joins TRBV23-1 and TRBJ2-2; a possible D gene is TRBD2 (5 bases). TRBV23-1 is an ORF; its function is uncertain. The CDR3 sequence is 15 residues long. Trimming pared 2 bases from V and 5 bases from J, leaving 12 bases between. For the CDR3, the DNA is TGCGCCAGCAGTCAACGGAGGTCGGGGACCGGGGAGCTGTTTTTT. Translated, it gives CASSQRRSGTGELFF.

V and J are TRBV19 and TRBJ1-2; the match to TRBD1 covers 9 bases. The CDR3 totals 14 residues. V lost 5 bases and J lost 8; bases outside the gene matches: 9. Per the germline V gene, CDR1 is LNHDA and CDR2 is SQIVND (reference sequence). The DNA of the CDR3 is TGTGCCAGTAGTGAACGGGACAGGGCTCCCGGCTACACCTTC. The encoded protein is CASSERDRAPGYTF.

J is TRBJ1-2 and V is TRBV5-6; TRBD1 aligns across 7 bases. Germline lookup yields CDR1 SGHDT and CDR2 YYEEEE. The CDR3 is 14 residues long. The J segment lost 7 bases and the V segment lost 0 bases, leaving 6 bases of the junction unmatched. CDR3 loop: CASSLVQAGGGYTF. The CDR3 bases are TGTGCCAGCAGCTTGGTCCAAGCAGGGGGTGGCTACACCTTC. Together with reference TRBV5-6 and TRBJ1-2, the CDR3 gives the full variable domain: DAGVTQSPTHLIKTRGQQVTLRCSPKSGHDTVSWYQQALGQGPQFIFQYYEEEERQRGNFPDRFSGHQFPNYSSELNVNALLLGDSALYLCASSLVQAGGGYTFGSGTRLTVV.

The chain is built from TRBV4-3 and TRBJ1-2; D call uncertain. V was clipped by 0 bases and J by 2 bases, with 10 bases between them. The CDR3 has 15 amino acids. The germline gives CDR1 LGHNA, CDR2 YSLEER. The CDR3 spells CASSQDRWGNYGYTF. The CDR3 DNA is TGCGCCAGCAGCCAAGATAGGTGGGGAAACTATGGCTACACCTTC.

This clone was picked up a small number of times. The chain has TRBV4-1 and TRBJ1-2; D is possibly TRBD1 (5 bases). CDR1 is MGHRA, CDR2 YSYEKL, per germline. CDR3 length: 15 amino acids. V lost 5 bases and J 3 bases, leaving 16 bases between the germline ends. This CDR3 is CASSEAAGEHYGYTF. The CDR3 DNA is TGCGCCAGCAGCGAGGCCGCGGGGGAGCACTATGGCTACACCTTC.

V gene TRBV4-2 combines with J gene TRBJ1-4, with no clear D. The CDR3 extends over 14 amino acids. Germline lookup yields CDR1 LGHNA and CDR2 YNFKEQ. V was clipped by 0 bases and J by 8 bases, with 10 bases between them. The CDR3 here is CASSQDPGTEKLFF. CDR3 sequence (DNA): TGTGCCAGCAGCCAAGATCCGGGCACAGAAAAACTGTTTTTT.

The chain joins TRBV5-1 to TRBJ2-2; 7 nucleotides align to TRBD1. Germline-derived CDR1 and CDR2 are SGHRS and YFSETQ. Trimming removed 4 bases from V and 5 bases from J; junction bases left unmatched: 11. This CDR3 spans 16 amino acids. CDR3 DNA: TGCGCCAGCAGCAAAACCACAGGGGTCCTAACCGGGGAGCTGTTTTTT. It specifies CASSKTTGVLTGELFF. Using reference TRBV5-1 and TRBJ2-2 for the parts outside the CDR3, the full variable domain is KAGVTQTPRYLIKTRGQQVTLSCSPISGHRSVSWYQQTPGQGLQFLFEYFSETQRNKGNFPGRFSGRQFSNSRSEMNVSTLELGDSALYLCASSKTTGVLTGELFFGEGSRLTVL.

This chain joins TRBV10-3 and TRBJ2-1, with 9 bases that match TRBD2. The germline V gene has CDR1 ENHRY and CDR2 SYGVKD. Trimming took 4 bases from V and 10 from J; bases not matched to a gene: 8. The CDR3 has 14 amino acids. As DNA, the CDR3 is TGTGCCATCAGTGCGCGGGAGGGGGCGCGGGAGCAGTTCTTC. Translated: CAISAREGAREQFF.

The V gene is TRBV7-9, the J gene TRBJ2-1; 8 bases align to TRBD1. The CDR3 spans 14 residues. Germline CDR1 SEHNR, CDR2 FQNEAQ (reference sequence). V lost 4 bases and J lost 7; bases outside the gene matches: 6. CDR3: CASSSPQGANEQFF. In nucleotides, the CDR3 is TGTGCCAGCAGCTCGCCGCAGGGGGCGAATGAGCAGTTCTTC.

In this sample, this clone turned up a few times. The chain combines TRBV7-9 with TRBJ2-7; D not resolved. Trimming took off 4 bases at V and 6 bases at J, with 16 bases between the two ends. Germline V gene sequence: CDR1 SEHNR, CDR2 FQNEAQ (reference sequence). This CDR3 spans 14 amino acids. The CDR3 DNA reads as TGTGCCAGCAGCTCAGTCTCCCCTTTGACCGAGCAGTACTTC. Translation: CASSSVSPLTEQYF.